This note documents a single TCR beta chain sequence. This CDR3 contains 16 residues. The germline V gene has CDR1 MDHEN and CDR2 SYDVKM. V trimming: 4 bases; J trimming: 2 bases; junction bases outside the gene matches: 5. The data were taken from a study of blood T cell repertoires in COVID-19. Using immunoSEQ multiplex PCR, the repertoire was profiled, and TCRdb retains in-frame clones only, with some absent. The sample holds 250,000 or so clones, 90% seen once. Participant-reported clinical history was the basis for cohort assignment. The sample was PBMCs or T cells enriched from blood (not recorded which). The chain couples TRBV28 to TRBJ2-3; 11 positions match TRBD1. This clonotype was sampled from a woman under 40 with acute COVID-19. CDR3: CASSSGTGGFTDTQYF. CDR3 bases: TGTGCCAGCAGTTCCGGGACAGGGGGGTTCACAGATACGCAGTATTTT.